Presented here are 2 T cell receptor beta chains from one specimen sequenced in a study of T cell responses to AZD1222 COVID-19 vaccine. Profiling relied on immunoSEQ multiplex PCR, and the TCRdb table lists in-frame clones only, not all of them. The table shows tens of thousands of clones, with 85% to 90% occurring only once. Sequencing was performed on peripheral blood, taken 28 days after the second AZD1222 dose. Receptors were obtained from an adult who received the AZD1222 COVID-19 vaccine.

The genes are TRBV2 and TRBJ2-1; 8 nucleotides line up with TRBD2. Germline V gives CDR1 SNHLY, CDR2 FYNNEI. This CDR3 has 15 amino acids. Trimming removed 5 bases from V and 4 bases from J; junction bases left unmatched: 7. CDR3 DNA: TGTGCCAGCAGTCGAGCGGGGGTCGTATACAATGAGCAGTTCTTC. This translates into CASSRAGVVYNEQFF.

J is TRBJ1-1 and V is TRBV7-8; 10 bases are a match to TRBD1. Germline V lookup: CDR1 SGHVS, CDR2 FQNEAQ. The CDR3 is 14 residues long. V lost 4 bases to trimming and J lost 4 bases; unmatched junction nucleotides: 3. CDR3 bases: TGTGCCAGCAGCTATCGGGACAGGGGCACTGAAGCTTTCTTT. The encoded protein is CASSYRDRGTEAFF.